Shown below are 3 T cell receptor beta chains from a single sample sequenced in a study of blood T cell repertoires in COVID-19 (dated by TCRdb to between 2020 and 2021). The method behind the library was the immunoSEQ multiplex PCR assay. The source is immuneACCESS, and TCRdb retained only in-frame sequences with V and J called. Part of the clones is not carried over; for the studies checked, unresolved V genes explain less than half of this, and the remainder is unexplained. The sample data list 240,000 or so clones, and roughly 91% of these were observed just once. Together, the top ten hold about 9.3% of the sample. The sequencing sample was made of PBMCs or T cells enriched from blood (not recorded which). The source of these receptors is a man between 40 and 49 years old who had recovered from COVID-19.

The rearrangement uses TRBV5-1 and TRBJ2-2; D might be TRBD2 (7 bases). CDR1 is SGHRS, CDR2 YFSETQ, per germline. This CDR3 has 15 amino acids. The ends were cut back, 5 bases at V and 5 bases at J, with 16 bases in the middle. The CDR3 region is CASRVRGASTGELFF. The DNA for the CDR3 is TGCGCCAGCAGAGTACGGGGGGCAAGTACCGGGGAGCTGTTTTTT.

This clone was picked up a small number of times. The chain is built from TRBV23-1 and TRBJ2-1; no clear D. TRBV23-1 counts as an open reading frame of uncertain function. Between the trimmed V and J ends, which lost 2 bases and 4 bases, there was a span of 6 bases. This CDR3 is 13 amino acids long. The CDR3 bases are TGCGCCAGCAGTCAAGTGAGGTACAATGAGCAGTTCTTC. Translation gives CASSQVRYNEQFF.

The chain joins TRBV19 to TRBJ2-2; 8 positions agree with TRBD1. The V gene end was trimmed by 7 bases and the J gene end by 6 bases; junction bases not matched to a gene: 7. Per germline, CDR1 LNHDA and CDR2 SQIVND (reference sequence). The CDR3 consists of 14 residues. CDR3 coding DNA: TGTGCCAGTACCTCACAGGGGGACCCCGGGGAGCTGTTTTTT. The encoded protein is CASTSQGDPGELFF.